This record looks at one T cell receptor beta chain sequence and its context. These data are taken from a study of cytomegalovirus exposure and HLA in healthy donors. The V gene's germline CDR1 is SGHAT and CDR2 FQNNGV. The CDR3 sequence is 12 residues long. V lost 1 base and J 10 bases, leaving 10 bases between the germline ends. With 60 Vbeta and 13 Jbeta primers, the PCR was carried out. Some clones are missing from TCRdb's copy, which holds only in-frame ones; the method was immunoSEQ multiplex PCR. This sample's table reports about 110,000 clones. Specimen: PBMCs. The chain employs TRBV11-2 and TRBJ1-1; D unresolved. The receptor comes from a man aged 35 to 55 in good health and CMV-seropositive. The CDR3: CASSLGHSRAFF. DNA for the CDR3: TGTGCCAGCAGCTTAGGCCACTCAAGAGCTTTCTTT. Full variable domain (outside the CDR3, taken from reference TRBV11-2 and TRBJ1-1): EAGVAQSPRYKIIEKRQSVAFWCNPISGHATLYWYQQILGQGPKLLIQFQNNGVVDDSQLPKDRFSAERLKGVDSTLKIQPAKLEDSAVYLCASSLGHSRAFFGQGTRLTVV.